The 23 T cell receptor beta chains below come from one sample, sequenced in a study of blood T cells in healthy people across ages. Then a second PCR, running roughly 7 to 11 cycles, was carried out with a sample-barcoded 5' primer and a J-beta primer mix. TCRdb re-derived calls from the 5' RACE reads in MiXCR, one entry per CDR3 protein. The sample yields more than 1.4 million distinct CDR3 sequences, around two fifths seen once. Sample: blood. The receptors originated from a woman aged 18-35 years in good health.

The J gene is TRBJ2-3, the V gene TRBV20-1; weak D call: TRBD1 (6 bases). CDR3 length: 15 residues. V gave up 0 bases and J gave up 0 bases, with 10 bases separating them. Germline CDR1 reads DFQATT; CDR2 reads SNEGSKA (reference sequence). The CDR3 DNA reads TGCAGTGCTAGAGATGGGACACGTAGCACAGATACGCAGTATTTT. This sequence encodes CSARDGTRSTDTQYF.

V is TRBV15 and J is TRBJ2-7; D not certain. The CDR3 consists of 14 residues. From germline, CDR1 is LNHNV and CDR2 YYDKDF (reference sequence). The germline V and J ends were trimmed by 2 bases and 1 base, with 9 bases remaining between them. CDR3 residues: CATSRLLGSYEQYF. The CDR3 DNA follows: TGTGCCACCAGCAGACTCCTTGGGTCCTACGAGCAGTACTTC.

The rearrangement links TRBV20-1 to TRBJ2-7; TRBD2 is a possible D gene (6 bases). The CDR3 runs to 14 residues. V was pared by 4 bases and J by 2 bases, with 15 bases between. Germline-derived CDR1 and CDR2 are DFQATT and SNEGSKA (reference sequence). CDR3 protein: CSATFPGGAYEQYF. The CDR3 coding sequence is TGCAGTGCTACCTTCCCCGGGGGTGCCTACGAGCAGTACTTC.

Only a few counts were recorded for this clonotype. This chain links TRBV6-6 with TRBJ2-7; 8 nucleotides match TRBD2. The CDR3 covers 16 residues. J was trimmed by 2 bases and V by 0 bases; bases with no gene match: 6. In germline, CDR1 is MNHNY, CDR2 SVGAGI (reference sequence). CDR3 residues: CASSYSRTSGAYEQYF. The CDR3 nucleotides read TGTGCCAGCAGTTACTCGAGAACTAGCGGAGCCTACGAGCAGTACTTC.

Comment on this clonotype: One junction end does not reproduce the germline sequence, and a read error may be involved. The CDR3, as DNA: TGTTCCAGCAGTTACTCGGGGGCAGGGGTTGACTATGGCTACACCTTC. Protein product: CSSSYSGAGVDYGYTF. The rearrangement joins TRBV6-5 to TRBJ1-2; perhaps TRBD1 as D (6 bases). Germline V CDR1 and CDR2: MNHEY, SVGAGI. This CDR3 contains 16 residues.

The V gene is TRBV7-3, the J gene TRBJ1-4; 9 bases line up with TRBD1. The V gene's germline CDR1 is SGHTA and CDR2 FQGTGA. CDR3 length equals 18 residues. V gave up 5 bases and J gave up 2 bases; unmatched junction bases: 12. This CDR3 is CASSPDRGSVRTNEKLFF. The DNA for the CDR3 is TGTGCCAGCAGCCCGGACAGGGGATCGGTTCGGACTAATGAAAAACTGTTTTTT.

This chain connects TRBV20-1 to TRBJ1-6; 7 nucleotides agree with TRBD1. Trimming took 2 bases from V and 8 from J; bases not matched to a gene: 6. The CDR3 loop spans 14 amino acids. Germline CDR1 and CDR2: DFQATT and SNEGSKA (reference sequence). The chain's CDR3 is CSARIGQGDSPLHF. The CDR3 DNA is TGCAGTGCTAGAATTGGGCAGGGGGATTCACCCCTCCACTTT.

This clonotype was observed a handful of times. The rearrangement uses TRBV12-3 or TRBV12-4 and TRBJ2-3; 8 nucleotides align to TRBD2. The CDR3 extends over 14 amino acids. Trimming took 6 bases from V and 1 from J; bases not matched to a gene: 3. The CDR3 protein is CASSQAGGTDTQYF. As DNA, the CDR3 is TGTGCCAGCAGCCAAGCGGGAGGCACAGATACGCAGTATTTT.

The rearrangement joins TRBV6-1 to TRBJ2-5, with D maybe TRBD1 (6 bases). The CDR3 covers 13 residues. From germline, CDR1 is MNHNS and CDR2 SASEGT. Trimming took off 10 bases at V and 1 base at J, with 13 bases between the two ends. The CDR3 is CATQTGIQETQYF. The DNA for the CDR3 is TGTGCCACCCAAACAGGGATCCAAGAGACCCAGTACTTC.

The chain recombines TRBV27 with TRBJ2-3; D tentatively fits TRBD1 or TRBD2 (6 bases each). Deletions cut 6 bases from V and 6 bases from J, with 13 bases between. This CDR3 is 13 amino acids long. The germline V gene has CDR1 MNHEY and CDR2 SMNVEV (reference sequence). The CDR3 DNA is TGTGCCAGCAGAGCAGGGGCGGGGGATACGCAGTATTTT. Translating gives CASRAGAGDTQYF.

The DNA of the CDR3 is TGTGCCAGCAGTCCCCTGGGGCCTGATCAGCCCCAGCATTTT. This sequence encodes CASSPLGPDQPQHF. The V gene is TRBV12-3 or TRBV12-4, the J gene TRBJ1-5, with D possibly matching TRBD1 (5 bases). The V end lost 5 bases, the J end lost 5 bases, and 13 bases lay between the germline ends. The length of the CDR3 is 14 residues.

This clonotype was counted between two and nine times. The chain is built from TRBV11-2 and TRBJ2-7; the D gene is possibly TRBD1 (6 bases). The CDR3 sequence is 15 residues long. Germline values: CDR1 SGHAT, CDR2 FQNNGV. The V end was cut by 0 bases, the J end by 3 bases, with 12 bases between. For the CDR3, the DNA is TGTGCCAGCAGCTTAGACCAGGGGCGGATCTACGAGCAGTACTTC. It specifies CASSLDQGRIYEQYF.

The chain uses TRBV29-1 and TRBJ1-1; D is undetermined. V lost 6 bases, J lost 6 bases, and 11 bases lay in between. CDR1 and CDR2 from the germline V gene are SQVTM and ANQGSEA. The CDR3 is made up of 11 amino acids. CDR3 in amino acids: CSVVSRAEAFF. Written as DNA, the CDR3 is TGCAGCGTCGTAAGTAGGGCTGAAGCTTTCTTT. Drawing the rest from reference TRBV29-1 and TRBJ1-1, the complete variable domain is SAVISQKPSRDICQRGTSLTIQCQVDSQVTMMFWYRQQPGQSLTLIATANQGSEATYESGFVIDKFPISRPNLTFSTLTVSNMSPEDSSIYLCSVVSRAEAFFGQGTRLTVV.

Only a few counts were recorded for this clonotype. The J gene is TRBJ1-1, the V gene TRBV10-2; D gene uncertain. With 0 bases removed from V and 0 bases from J, the gap between germline ends came to 5 bases. CDR1 is WSHSY, CDR2 SAAADI, per germline. CDR3 length: 14 amino acids. CDR3 DNA: TGCGCCAGCAGTGAGTCGCTGGTGAACACTGAAGCTTTCTTT. This gives the protein CASSESLVNTEAFF.

The chain couples TRBV21-1 to TRBJ2-5. TRBV21-1 is reported as a pseudogene. This CDR3 has 16 amino acids. The DNA for the CDR3 is TGTGCCAGCAGCAAAGTAAGGAACCTAAGAAGCTATGAGCAGTACTTC. Amino acid sequence: CASSKVRNLRSYEQYF.

This clonotype has only a few counts. V is TRBV10-3 and J is TRBJ2-3; the D gene is possibly TRBD1 (7 bases). Germline values: CDR1 ENHRY, CDR2 SYGVKD. This CDR3 is 15 amino acids long. V dropped 6 bases and J dropped 6 bases, with 19 bases sitting between them. In DNA form, the CDR3 reads TGTGCCATCAGCGATCCAGGGGGAGGCGCCGATACGCAGTATTTT. Translating gives CAISDPGGGADTQYF.

The chain is built from TRBV20-1 and TRBJ1-1; D unclear. Germline V gene sequence: CDR1 DFQATT, CDR2 SNEGSKA (reference sequence). CDR3 length: 13 residues. The CDR3 coding sequence is TGCAGCGGGGAGGAGGGAGGTAACACTGAAGCTTTCTTT. Its protein is CSGEEGGNTEAFF.

The chain uses TRBV10-3 and TRBJ2-3, with TRBD2 matching over 10 bases. This CDR3 comprises 15 residues. Germline CDR1 and CDR2: ENHRY and SYGVKD. V trimming: 7 bases; J trimming: 4 bases; junction bases outside the gene matches: 8. The CDR3 coding sequence is TGTGCCATCATGGGAGCGGGGGGGCTCCCAGATACGCAGTATTTT. Translation: CAIMGAGGLPDTQYF.

The chain employs TRBV3-1 and TRBJ2-3; 7 nucleotides agree with TRBD2. This CDR3 region has 16 residues. Germline lookup yields CDR1 LGHDT and CDR2 YNNKEL (reference sequence). V lost 4 bases, J lost 4 bases, and 11 bases stayed unmatched. The DNA for the CDR3 is TGTGCCAGCAGCCGACCGCCTAGCGGTGGGGCAGATACGCAGTATTTT. Translated: CASSRPPSGGADTQYF.

Of note for this clonotype: A clone one base away is much larger, so this may be a read error. J is TRBJ2-1 and V is TRBV10-3; D might be TRBD2 (6 bases). There are 16 residues in the CDR3. The V end lost 3 bases, the J end lost 6 bases, and 18 bases lay between the germline ends. Germline V gives CDR1 ENHRY, CDR2 SYGVKD. The CDR3 is CAISDGAGSGFNEQFF. The CDR3 nucleotides read TGTGCCATCAGTGACGGTGCGGGGAGTGGGTTCAATGAGCAGTTCTTC.

This sequence joins TRBV10-3 and TRBJ2-4, with D perhaps matching TRBD1 or TRBD2 (5 bases each). The J call may be incorrect, as the DNA end agrees better with TRBJ2-7. This CDR3 has 13 residues. CDR1 and CDR2 from the germline V gene are ENHRY and SYGVKD. CDR3 nucleotides: TGTGCCATCAGTAGGGACGGACCCTACGAGCAGTACTTC. Its translation is CAISRDGPYEQYF.

The chain joins TRBV3-1 to TRBJ1-5; 7 bases line up with TRBD1. J gave up 7 bases and V 0 bases, and 6 bases lay outside the gene matches. Germline V CDR1 and CDR2: LGHDT, YNNKEL (reference sequence). This CDR3 comprises 15 residues. The CDR3 nucleotides are TGTGCCAGCAGCCAAGATCGAAACAGGGGCCAGCCCCAGCATTTT. Its translation is CASSQDRNRGQPQHF.

The genes are TRBV9 and TRBJ2-3; TRBD2 aligns across 11 bases. The CDR3 contains 16 residues. The germline CDR1 and CDR2 sequences are SGDLS and YYNGEE. V was clipped by 1 base and J by 1 base; unmatched bases: 2. As DNA, the CDR3 is TGTGCCAGCAGCGTACTAGCGGGGGGTGGCACAGATACGCAGTATTTT. The encoded protein is CASSVLAGGGTDTQYF.